Listed below are T cell receptor beta chains from one sample, sequenced in a study of molecular identifiers for immune sequencing clone quantification. TCRdb recomputed calls from the PCR reads with MiXCR, one row per CDR3 protein. The sample has 600,000 to 650,000 distinct CDR3 sequences, just under 20% seen once. The sequenced material came from naive CD8+ T cells from blood, with Jurkat cell RNA spiked in. The receptors stem from a human donor in good health. Some libraries in this study had Jurkat cell RNA spiked in. The CDR3 runs from the conserved cysteine through the conserved F or W. The D gene is left open where the match is weak. Not every row has a clone size; where given, it reads once, few, many or a size class.

>NA|TRBJ1-5|TRBV10-2|many
CASSETGPINQPQHF
TGCGCCAGCAGTGAGACCGGACCGATTAATCAGCCCCAGCATTTT
>NA|TRBJ1-6|TRBV7-9|many
CASGSEGRSNSPLHF
TGTGCCAGCGGAAGTGAGGGCCGCTCGAATTCACCCCTCCACTTT
>TRBD1|TRBJ2-7|TRBV5-6|few
CASRRQQGPSYEQYF
TGTGCCAGCAGAAGGCAACAGGGGCCCTCCTACGAGCAGTACTTC
>TRBD1|TRBJ2-7|TRBV4-1|many
CASSQEDRFAYEQYF
TGCGCCAGCAGCCAAGAGGACAGGTTCGCCTACGAGCAGTACTTC
>NA|TRBJ2-1|TRBV4-1|NA
CASSGSLSNEQFF
TGCGCCAGCAGTGGGAGTCTCTCCAATGAGCAGTTCTTC
>NA|TRBJ2-5|TRBV7-8|NA
CTSSLAPLGLETRYF
TGTACCAGCAGCTTAGCGCCCCTGGGTTTAGAGACCCGGTACTTC
>NA|TRBJ1-1|TRBV4-1|few
CASSQGRDMNTEAFF
TGCGCCAGCAGCCAGGGACGGGATATGAACACTGAAGCTTTCTTT
>NA|TRBJ2-7|TRBV6-6|many
CASSYSPHSYEQYF
TGTGCCAGCAGTTATTCCCCACACTCCTACGAGCAGTACTTC
>NA|TRBJ1-2|TRBV4-3|many
CASSQDAGRNGYTF
TGCGCCAGCAGCCAAGACGCGGGGAGAAATGGCTACACCTTC
>NA|TRBJ2-1|TRBV12-3/TRBV12-4|NA
CASSPREKLYNEQFF
TGTGCCAGCAGTCCCCGGGAGAAACTATACAATGAGCAGTTCTTC
>TRBD2|TRBJ2-1|TRBV27|NA
CASSLYGGASGEQFF
TGTGCCAGCAGTTTATACGGGGGGGCCTCCGGTGAGCAGTTCTTC
>NA|TRBJ1-2|TRBV2|NA
CASSGGQVYGYTF
TGTGCCAGCAGTGGTGGTCAGGTCTATGGCTACACCTTC
>NA|TRBJ1-5|TRBV6-6|many
CASSYLSAGSSNQPQHF
TGTGCCAGCAGTTACCTAAGCGCCGGATCTAGCAATCAGCCCCAGCATTTT
>NA|TRBJ2-5|TRBV19|NA
CASSIDDDPRETQYF
TGTGCCAGTAGTATAGATGACGACCCCCGAGAGACCCAGTACTTC
>NA|TRBJ2-7|TRBV27|NA
CASSLWGMGYEQYF
TGTGCCAGCAGTTTATGGGGAATGGGCTACGAGCAGTACTTC
>NA|TRBJ2-3|TRBV5-1|many
CASSPSLAGASTDTQYF
TGCGCCAGCAGCCCATCGTTGGCGGGTGCAAGCACAGATACGCAGTATTTT
>NA|TRBJ1-1|TRBV5-6|few
CVSSSGRTEAFF
TGTGTCAGCAGTTCCGGACGGACTGAAGCTTTCTTT
>NA|TRBJ1-1|TRBV19|NA
CASSIWGVYGGATEAFF
TGTGCCAGTAGTATTTGGGGTGTGTATGGGGGGGCGACTGAAGCTTTCTTT
>TRBD1|TRBJ1-1|TRBV6-1|many
CASSEARTGVNTEAFF
TGTGCCAGCAGTGAAGCGAGGACAGGGGTGAACACTGAAGCTTTCTTT
>NA|TRBJ2-3|TRBV6-1|many
CASTAVRTDTQYF
TGTGCCAGCACAGCCGTCCGCACAGATACGCAGTATTTT
>NA|TRBJ2-7|TRBV4-1|NA
CASNQGGVGEQYF
TGCGCCAGCAACCAAGGAGGGGTCGGGGAGCAGTACTTC
>NA|TRBJ2-7|TRBV27|NA
CASSLTFGAYEQYF
TGTGCCAGCAGTTTAACATTCGGGGCCTACGAGCAGTACTTC
>TRBD2|TRBJ2-1|TRBV7-2|many
CASSSGAGGSYNEQFF
TGTGCCAGCAGCTCAGGAGCGGGAGGCTCCTACAATGAGCAGTTCTTC
>TRBD2|TRBJ2-1|TRBV4-1|many
CASSHWTSGDNEQFF
TGCGCCAGCAGCCACTGGACTAGCGGGGACAATGAGCAGTTCTTC
>NA|TRBJ1-5|TRBV6-2/TRBV6-3|many
CASINWNQPQHF
TGTGCCAGCATTAATTGGAATCAGCCCCAGCATTTT
>NA|TRBJ2-1|TRBV14|NA
CASSQRGEWNEQFF
TGTGCCAGCAGCCAAAGGGGCGAGTGGAATGAGCAGTTCTTC
>NA|TRBJ1-3|TRBV13|many
CASSSGQRNTIYF
TGTGCCAGCAGCTCGGGCCAGCGAAACACCATATATTTT
>NA|TRBJ1-1|TRBV19|NA
CASRSRDAGPEAFF
TGTGCCAGTAGAAGCCGGGACGCTGGCCCTGAAGCTTTCTTT
>TRBD1|TRBJ2-5|TRBV12-5|many
CASGQAGGFIETQYF
TGTGCTAGTGGTCAAGCAGGGGGCTTCATAGAGACCCAGTACTTC
>TRBD2|TRBJ2-1|TRBV4-2|few
CASSQSTSGFYNEQFF
TGTGCCAGCAGCCAATCTACTAGCGGCTTCTACAATGAGCAGTTCTTC
>TRBD1|TRBJ2-7|TRBV7-6|few
CASSYRGTGTYEQYF
TGTGCCAGCAGCTACCGGGGGACAGGGACCTACGAGCAGTACTTC
>NA|TRBJ2-7|TRBV12-3/TRBV12-4|NA
CASSSPGAGDRDEQYF
TGTGCCAGCAGTTCCCCCGGGGCAGGGGATCGGGACGAGCAGTACTTC
>TRBD2|TRBJ2-1|TRBV7-6|NA
CASSDLLAGVHNEQFF
TGTGCCAGCAGCGACCTACTAGCGGGGGTTCACAATGAGCAGTTCTTC
>NA|TRBJ1-5|TRBV7-9|NA
CASSPGYNQPQHF
TGTGCCAGCAGCCCAGGGTACAATCAGCCCCAGCATTTT
>TRBD1|TRBJ1-5|TRBV2|few
CASSESQGAVRLGNQPQHF
TGTGCCAGCAGTGAATCCCAGGGGGCGGTAAGACTCGGGAATCAGCCCCAGCATTTT
>NA|TRBJ2-1|TRBV6-5|many
CASSPTPANEQFF
TGTGCCAGCAGCCCAACCCCGGCCAATGAGCAGTTCTTC
>TRBD1|TRBJ1-1|TRBV7-9|once
CASSSSGTGGENTEAFF
TGTGCCAGCAGCTCCTCCGGGACAGGGGGAGAGAACACTGAAGCTTTCTTT
>TRBD1|TRBJ1-1|TRBV5-5|many
CASSEGTGTEAFF
TGTGCCAGCAGCGAGGGGACAGGCACTGAAGCTTTCTTT
>NA|TRBJ2-1|TRBV7-9|many
CASSSAVWEKLFF
TGTGCCAGCAGCTCGGCTGTGTGGGAGAAGCTGTTCTTC
>NA|TRBJ1-5|TRBV18|many
CASSQVERPNSNQPQHF
TGTGCCAGCTCACAAGTCGAACGACCCAATAGCAATCAGCCCCAGCATTTT
>NA|TRBJ2-2|TRBV2|many
CASREGAFNTGELFF
TGTGCCAGCAGGGAGGGGGCGTTTAACACCGGGGAGCTGTTTTTT
>NA|TRBJ1-5|TRBV7-6|many
CASSRGQGMGQPQHF
TGTGCCAGCAGCAGAGGGCAGGGGATGGGTCAGCCCCAGCATTTT
>TRBD2|TRBJ2-4|TRBV29-1|NA
CSVEDLAAKNIQCF
TGCAGCGTTGAAGATCTAGCGGCCAAAAACATCCAGTGCTTC
>TRBD2|TRBJ2-2|TRBV20-1|NA
CSAKNLAGVSSGELFF
TGCAGTGCAAAAAATCTAGCGGGAGTCTCTTCCGGGGAGCTGTTTTTT
>NA|TRBJ1-1|TRBV9|many
CASSVGGAAEAFF
TGTGCCAGCAGCGTAGGGGGGGCTGCTGAAGCTTTCTTT
>NA|TRBJ1-1|TRBV6-5|NA
CASSYLGRTEAFF
TGTGCCAGCAGTTACTTAGGGCGCACTGAAGCTTTCTTT
>NA|TRBJ1-1|TRBV19|many
CASSTNGRENTEAFF
TGTGCCAGTAGTACAAACGGACGGGAAAACACTGAAGCTTTCTTT
>TRBD1|TRBJ2-5|TRBV4-1|NA
CASSIRAGTGETQYF
TGCGCCAGCAGCATACGAGCCGGGACAGGAGAGACCCAGTACTTC
>TRBD1|TRBJ2-7|TRBV2|NA
CASSITGDPYEQYF
TGTGCCAGCAGCATAACAGGGGACCCCTACGAGCAGTACTTC
>NA|TRBJ1-1|TRBV15|many
CATSRDSQGNTEAFF
TGTGCCACCAGCAGAGATAGCCAGGGGAACACTGAAGCTTTCTTT
>TRBD1|TRBJ2-3|TRBV6-5|many
CASSYPNPTGEGSTDTQYF
TGTGCCAGCAGTTACCCAAACCCGACAGGGGAAGGGAGCACAGATACGCAGTATTTT
>NA|TRBJ2-7|TRBV4-3|NA
CASSQQWPNYEQYF
TGCGCCAGCAGCCAACAGTGGCCAAACTACGAGCAGTACTTC
>TRBD1|TRBJ1-2|TRBV28|many
CASRPGQGVGNYGYTF
TGTGCCAGCAGACCGGGACAGGGAGTTGGTAACTACGGCTACACCTTC